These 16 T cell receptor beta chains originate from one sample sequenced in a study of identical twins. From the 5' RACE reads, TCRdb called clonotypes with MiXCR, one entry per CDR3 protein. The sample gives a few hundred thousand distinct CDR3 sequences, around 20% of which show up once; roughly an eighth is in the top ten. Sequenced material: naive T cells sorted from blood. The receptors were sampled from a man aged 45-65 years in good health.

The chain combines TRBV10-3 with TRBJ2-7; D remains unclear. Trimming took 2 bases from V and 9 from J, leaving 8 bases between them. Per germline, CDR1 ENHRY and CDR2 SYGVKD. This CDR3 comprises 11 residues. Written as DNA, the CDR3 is TGTGCCATCAGTGAGCTGAAGGGGCAGTACTTC. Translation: CAISELKGQYF.

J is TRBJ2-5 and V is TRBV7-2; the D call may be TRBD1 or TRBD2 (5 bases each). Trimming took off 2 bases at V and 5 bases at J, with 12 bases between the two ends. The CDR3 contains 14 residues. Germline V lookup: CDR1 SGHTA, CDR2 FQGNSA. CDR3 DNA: TGTGCCAGCAGCTTACCAGGGAGAGTGGAGACCCAGTACTTC. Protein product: CASSLPGRVETQYF.

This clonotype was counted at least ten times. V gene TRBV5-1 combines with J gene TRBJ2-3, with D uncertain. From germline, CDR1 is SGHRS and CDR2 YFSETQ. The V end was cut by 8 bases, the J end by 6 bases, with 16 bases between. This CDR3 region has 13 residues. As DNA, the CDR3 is TGCGCCAGTGCTTTATCCCTCATGGATACGCAGTATTTT. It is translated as CASALSLMDTQYF.

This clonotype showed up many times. The CDR3 DNA sequence: TGCGCCAGCAGCTTGAATGGACAGGGGACTGAGCAGTTCTTC. Protein product: CASSLNGQGTEQFF. This chain uses TRBV5-1 with TRBJ2-1, with 9 bases identical to TRBD1. With V trimmed by 1 base and J by 9 bases, 5 bases remained unmatched. Germline loops: CDR1 SGHRS, CDR2 YFSETQ. This CDR3 has 14 amino acids.

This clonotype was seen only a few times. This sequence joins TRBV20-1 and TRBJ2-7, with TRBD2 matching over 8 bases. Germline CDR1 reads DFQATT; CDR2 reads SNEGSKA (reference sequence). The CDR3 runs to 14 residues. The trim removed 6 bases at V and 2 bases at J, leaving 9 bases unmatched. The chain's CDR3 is CSAAISGRPYEQYF. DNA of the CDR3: TGCAGTGCCGCCATAAGCGGGAGACCCTACGAGCAGTACTTC.

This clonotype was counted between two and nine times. This chain's CDR3 is CSALPGLPPGNEQFF. The CDR3 DNA sequence: TGCAGTGCTCTTCCGGGACTCCCCCCTGGAAATGAGCAGTTCTTC. This chain connects TRBV20-1 to TRBJ2-1; TRBD2 might be the D (6 bases). The germline V and J ends were trimmed by 5 bases and 7 bases, with 21 bases remaining between them. CDR1 and CDR2 (germline): DFQATT, SNEGSKA (reference sequence). The CDR3 runs 15 residues.

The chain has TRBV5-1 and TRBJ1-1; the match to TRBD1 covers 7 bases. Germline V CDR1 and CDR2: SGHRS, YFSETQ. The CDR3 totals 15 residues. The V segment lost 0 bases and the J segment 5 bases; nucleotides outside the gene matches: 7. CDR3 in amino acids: CASSLAGGGETEAFF. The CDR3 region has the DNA TGCGCCAGCAGCTTGGCAGGGGGGGGGGAAACTGAAGCTTTCTTT.

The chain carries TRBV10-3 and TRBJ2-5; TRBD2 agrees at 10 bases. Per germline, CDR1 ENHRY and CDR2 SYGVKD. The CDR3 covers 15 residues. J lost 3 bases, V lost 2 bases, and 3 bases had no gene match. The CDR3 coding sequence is TGTGCCATCAGTGAGAATAGCGGGGGGAAAGAGACCCAGTACTTC. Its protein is CAISENSGGKETQYF.

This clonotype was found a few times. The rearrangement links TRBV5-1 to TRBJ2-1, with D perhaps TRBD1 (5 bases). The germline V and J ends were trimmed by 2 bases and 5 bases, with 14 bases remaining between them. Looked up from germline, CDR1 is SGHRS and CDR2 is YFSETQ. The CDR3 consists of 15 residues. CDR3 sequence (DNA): TGCGCCAGCAGCTTACAGGAGAAGACAAACAATGAGCAGTTCTTC. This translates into CASSLQEKTNNEQFF.

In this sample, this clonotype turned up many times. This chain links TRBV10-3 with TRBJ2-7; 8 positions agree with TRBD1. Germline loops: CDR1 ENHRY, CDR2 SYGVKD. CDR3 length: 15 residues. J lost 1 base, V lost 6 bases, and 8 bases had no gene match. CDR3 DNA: TGTGCCATCAGGATGGACAGGGACCTTTCCTACGAGCAGTACTTC. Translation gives CAIRMDRDLSYEQYF.

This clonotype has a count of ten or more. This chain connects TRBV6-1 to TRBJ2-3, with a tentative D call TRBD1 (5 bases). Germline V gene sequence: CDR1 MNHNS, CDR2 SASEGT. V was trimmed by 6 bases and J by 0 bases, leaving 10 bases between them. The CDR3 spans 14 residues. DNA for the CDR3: TGTGCCAGCAGGGACAAATGGAGCACAGATACGCAGTATTTT. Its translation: CASRDKWSTDTQYF.

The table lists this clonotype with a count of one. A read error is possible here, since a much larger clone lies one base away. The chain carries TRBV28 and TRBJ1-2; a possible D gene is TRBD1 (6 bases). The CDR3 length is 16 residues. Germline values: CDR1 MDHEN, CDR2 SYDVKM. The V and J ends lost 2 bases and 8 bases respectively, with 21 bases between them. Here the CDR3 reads CASSLVLTGSPEGYTF. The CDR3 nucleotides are TGTGCCAGCAGTTTAGTGCTGACAGGAAGCCCAGAGGGCTACACCTTC.

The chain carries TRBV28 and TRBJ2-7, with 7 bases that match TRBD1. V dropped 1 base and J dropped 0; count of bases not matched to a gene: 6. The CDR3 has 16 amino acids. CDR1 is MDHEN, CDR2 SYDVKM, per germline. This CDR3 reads CASSLLVGTVSYEQYF. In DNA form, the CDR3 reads TGTGCCAGCAGTTTATTAGTGGGGACAGTCTCCTACGAGCAGTACTTC.

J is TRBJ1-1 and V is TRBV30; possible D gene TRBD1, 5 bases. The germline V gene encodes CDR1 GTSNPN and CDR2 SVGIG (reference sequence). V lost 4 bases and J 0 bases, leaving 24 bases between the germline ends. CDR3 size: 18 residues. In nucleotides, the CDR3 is TGTGCCTGGAATGCCCAGGGAGTGTGGGGAAATTTGAACACTGAAGCTTTCTTT. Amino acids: CAWNAQGVWGNLNTEAFF.

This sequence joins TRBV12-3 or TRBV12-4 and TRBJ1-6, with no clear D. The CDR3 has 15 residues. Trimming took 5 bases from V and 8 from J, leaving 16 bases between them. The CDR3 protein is CASSRQQPGYSPLHF. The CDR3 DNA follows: TGTGCCAGCAGTCGGCAGCAACCCGGATATTCACCCCTCCACTTT.

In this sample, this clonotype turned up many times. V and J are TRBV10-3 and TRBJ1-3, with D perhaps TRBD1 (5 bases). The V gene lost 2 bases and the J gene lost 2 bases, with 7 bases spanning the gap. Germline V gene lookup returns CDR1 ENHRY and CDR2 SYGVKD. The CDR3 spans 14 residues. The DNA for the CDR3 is TGTGCCATCAGTGAGGGGGGTACTGGAAACACCATATATTTT. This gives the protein CAISEGGTGNTIYF.